The source of this TCR beta chain is a study of blood T cell repertoires in COVID-19. Study summary: The United States, Italy and Spain supplied acute and convalescent COVID-19 samples. T cells, B-cell-depleted T cells, or PBMCs supplied cDNA or gDNA.

V dropped 9 bases and J dropped 6; count of bases not matched to a gene: 8. This CDR3 spans 13 amino acids. CDR1 is ENHRY, CDR2 SYGVKD, per germline. It was during active infection that Seattle patients were enrolled and then longitudinally followed. Per the authors' pipeline: Estimation of nucleated cell counts was performed using reference gene primer amplification. Clones were read by immunoSEQ multiplex PCR, and TCRdb kept only the in-frame ones, dropping some. V, J and clone size reflect that table, while D and trimming were determined from the DNA. The profile covers some 220,000 clones, with 80% to 95% appearing a single time and more than 0.8% taken by the ten largest.

The receptor's source is a man aged 25-45 years with COVID-19, enrolled during active disease. J is TRBJ1-5 and V is TRBV10-3; 7 positions match TRBD1. The sequenced sample consisted of peripheral blood. In DNA form, the CDR3 reads TGTGCCATACGACAGGGAGTTTCTCAGCCCCAGCATTTT. Protein sequence: CAIRQGVSQPQHF.